This T cell receptor (beta chain) was recorded in a study of cytomegalovirus exposure and HLA in healthy donors (dated by TCRdb to about 2017). In terms of the full investigation: According to an earlier analysis of a few hundred of the donors, about 170 million T cells yielded approximately 120 million unique TCR beta sequences and about 300 Gb of sequence data. An early release that covered roughly 600 HLA-typed donors contained approximately 300 gigabases of sequencing data and 65 million to 100 million unique TCR sequences. Among the 398 genotyped donors, roughly 80% belonged to the genetic ancestry cluster associated with self-reported Caucasian donors. The study aimed to test whether cataloging public T cell receptors could reveal signatures of past pathogen exposure. The study used immunosequencing to profile the T cell repertoires of 666 subjects and linked those repertoires to cytomegalovirus serostatus. A separate validation cohort of approximately 120 different subjects was used in addition to the approximately 670-subject first cohort. High-throughput TCR immunosequencing, statistical association of individual TCRs with disease status, and machine learning were combined to predict cytomegalovirus infection status. In a later analysis, previously published TCR beta repertoires from 666 donors were re-analyzed and high-resolution HLA genotyping was added so that TCR occurrence patterns could be studied. Rather than drawing on any new phenotypic data, the later analysis identified candidate immune exposures from TCR beta sequences and the way those sequences occurred across donors. An earlier analysis of around 640 of the donors used high-throughput TCR beta sequencing to judge whether each TCR beta V gene segment behaved as functional or pseudogenic. Donor age, sex, ethnicity and CMV serostatus were compiled together with the repertoire data. In a later genetic analysis, genome-wide SNP genotypes for about three fifths of the roughly 670 donors were used, and that subset was treated as a discovery cohort. All discovery cohort repertoires had been generated using a single sequencing platform. Both class I and class II loci were covered by HLA typing, at four-digit resolution. The number of typed donors differed by locus: roughly 620-640 for A, B, C, DRB1 and DQB1; roughly 510 for DQA1; over 600 for DPA1; and about 470 for DPB1. Four to six DR-DQ haplotypes were handled as single units for association and clustering because linkage in the cohort was strong. Among roughly 400 genotyped donors of the cohort, an average of 235,054 unique TCR beta nucleotide sequences were sequenced per donor, roughly 20% of them non-productive. General study outcomes and caveats: In an earlier analysis of about 600 of the donors, most TCR beta V segments appeared in productive rearrangements about 87% or about 30% of the time, broadly matching IMGT annotations. A later analysis found that most CMV-associated TCR beta chains appeared HLA-restricted, with HLA associations seemingly driven largely by CMV exposure. The classifier was reported to diagnose cytomegalovirus status with high specificity and sensitivity in both the original and validation cohorts. HLA typing was unavailable for some donors at each locus, so association tests used only the typed subset. Correlated functional status among segregating V segments might be attributable to linkage disequilibrium, but an unknown experimental factor could not be ruled out. This cohort had only TCR beta chains sequenced, and the lack of alpha or paired-chain data limited which features could be detected. Immune exposure information for the cohort was limited to CMV serostatus. Most TCR sequences were observed very rarely across donors, whereas some public TCRs were present in many individuals. In vitro tests confirmed that a few of the cytomegalovirus-associated TCR beta chains recognize cytomegalovirus antigens. Several of the top co-occurrence clusters appeared to be linked to parvovirus B19, influenza, CMV and Epstein-Barr virus, according to a later analysis. The 87-base-pair reads could not distinguish some IMGT-functional V segments, including TRBV6-2 and TRBV6-3, so those segments were excluded. The authors suggested that the approach could potentially be generalized to other disease states and immunological phenotypes. A cluster of highly shared sequence variants was judged likely to represent a technical artifact of the sequencing pipeline. Assigning TCR associations to individual alleles was difficult when HLA alleles, especially DR and DQ, strongly co-occurred. Sequencing depth was assumed to be roughly uniform across donors in the presence/absence analyses, though that assumption may not hold. V-gene and J-gene trimming of TCR beta chains was associated with a missense DCLRE1C variant in a later genetic analysis, and the association was replicated in an independent cohort. A further reported finding was that TCR beta sequences accurately predicted the HLA-A and HLA-B alleles for most subjects in the first cohort. Compared with the roughly 710-donor mean, donors in an Asian-associated ancestry cluster had fewer N-insertions in productive TCRs, according to a later genetic analysis. In the study, some 160 TCR beta chains were listed as associated with cytomegalovirus. About 15 rarely observed V segments, including chromosome 9 orphons, were excluded from the earlier analysis of a few hundred of the donors because counts were too low. In a later analysis, HLA-associated TCR beta chains were found to be more clonally expanded and to have lower generation probabilities than equally common non-associated chains. In a later analysis, some 17,000 TCR beta sequences were associated with specific HLA alleles at a false discovery rate of 0.05. A later analysis found that TCR association rates varied across HLA loci, with DRB1 alleles showing the most associated TCRs and HLA-C alleles the fewest.

The CDR3 holds 18 amino acids from the cysteine to the phenylalanine. The DNA shown is the 54-base CDR3, in frame from base 1. CDR1 SGHRS and CDR2 YFSETQ are derived from the germline V gene. Between the V and J ends, shortened by 2 bases and 4 bases respectively, the junction contains 22 bases. Libraries were constructed by the immunoSEQ multiplex PCR assay. For the multiplex PCR, a mixture combining 60 forward primers for TCR Vbeta segments and 13 reverse primers for TCR Jbeta segments was used. A multiplex PCR assay on genomic DNA amplified the CDR3 region of rearranged TCR beta genes. Amplified TCR beta libraries were sequenced as 87-base-pair reads on the Illumina HiSeq System. As for how the authors treated the data: In a later analysis, tens of millions of unique TCR beta chains were counted across the roughly 610 repertoires, and about 9.9 million of these chains were shared by at least two donors. A nearest-neighbor algorithm error-corrected the raw reads and collapsed the reads into unique sequences, merging closely related sequences to remove PCR and sequencing errors. V, D and J gene segments were assigned by aligning CDR3 sequences to IMGT reference sequences. For a sequence to be retained, a match of at least six nucleotides to both a V gene segment and a J gene segment was required. A rearrangement counted as productive if the CDR3 had no stop codons and remained in frame with V and J, and every other rearrangement counted as non-productive. CDR3 was defined according to IMGT convention as the region running from the second conserved V-encoded cysteine to the conserved J-encoded phenylalanine. The earlier analysis of 500 to 600 of the donors excluded sequences that lacked an unambiguous match to a single V gene segment. In an earlier analysis of around 590 of the donors, a V segment was called functional when productive rearrangements were above 56.7%, and segregating when the standard deviation between donors exceeded 5%. A statistical classification framework was built to diagnose cytomegalovirus status from the catalog of TCR beta chain sequences. A later analysis assigned V and J genes by comparing TCR nucleotide sequences with IMGT/GENE-DB human TR gene sequences. Using the TCRdist pipeline, a later analysis assigned CDR3 sequences along with most-parsimonious VDJ recombination scenarios. In a later analysis, each TCR beta chain was defined by its CDR3 amino acid sequence together with its V-gene family, and reads without a unique V-gene family were excluded. In a later analysis, several hundred highly shared, low-generation-probability nucleotide sequences were removed to address suspected cross-contamination and a sequencing artifact. For each public chain, a later analysis derived a clonal expansion index from normalized ranks of inferred template counts within each repertoire. In a later analysis, generation probabilities were computed using a VDJ recombination model fitted to out-of-frame rearrangements, and the results were checked against IGoR. Hypergeometric tests were used in a later analysis to score TCR-TCR, TCR-HLA and TCR-CMV co-occurrence, with a repertoire-size bias correction applied to the TCR pairs. To estimate false discovery rates, a later analysis permuted the HLA or CMV assignments 20 times. In a later analysis, co-occurring TCRs were grouped using DBSCAN, with TCRdist sequence similarity added in when clustering inside HLA-allele-positive subsets. Co-occurrence clustering excluded repertoires with fewer than 30,000 or more than 120,000 public chains, plus five with anomalous nucleotide sharing. This immuneACCESS table, as held by TCRdb, lists in-frame sequences with V and J called but not all clones. Of the missing ones, under half trace to an unresolved V gene in checked studies; the others have no known cause. V, J and clone size are taken as reported in that table, and D and trimming were inferred from the DNA itself. This sample gives under 200,000 clones in total; roughly three quarters of them show up just once. About 7.4% of the sample is taken by the ten largest.

On this clone itself: Its antigen remains undetermined. Base qualities are not provided; no much larger clone lies one nucleotide away.

The cohort was made up of approximately 670 healthy bone marrow donors. At the time of sampling, all cohort members were nominally healthy, though unrecorded immune exposures were likely present. The donor tested CMV seropositive and was one of the 289 seropositive cohort members. Each donor provided a peripheral blood sample, and peripheral blood mononuclear cells were used for TCR beta sequencing. The Qiagen DNeasy Blood Extraction Kit was used to extract genomic DNA from the blood cell samples. Sequencing was carried out using PBMCs. This chain is built from TRBV5-1 and TRBJ2-1, with a tentative D gene TRBD1 over 5 matching bases. The sequence came from a male donor in good health and CMV-seropositive. CDR3 loop: CASSFRAGDRHPYNEQFF. The base sequence is TGCGCCAGCAGCTTTCGGGCCGGAGACAGACACCCGTACAATGAGCAGTTCTTC.